Shown below are 2 T cell receptor beta chains from a single sample sequenced in a study of Ad26.COV2.S vaccination and SARS-CoV-2 variants. TCRdb's table, derived via immunoSEQ multiplex PCR, lists solely in-frame clones and lacks some. The data hold 380,000 or so clones, with 83% observed a single time. Described treatment: around 19 received Ad26.COV2.S at low or high dose, single or two shots; about 5 received placebo; per-sample allocation not given. Collection of samples fell on day 63 after the first vaccine or placebo injection. The sequencing used peripheral blood, collected in a trial of Ad26.COV2.S vaccine versus placebo. Receptors were obtained from a person between 18 and 65 years old who received the Ad26.COV2.S COVID-19 vaccine or a placebo.

This clone was seen more than once but under ten times. The chain employs TRBV19 and TRBJ2-3; the D gene is possibly TRBD2 (6 bases). V lost 8 bases and J lost 3, with 12 bases in between. The CDR3 has 13 residues. Germline V gene data show CDR1 as LNHDA and CDR2 as SQIVND (reference sequence). CDR3 loop: CASEDLATDTQYF. The CDR3 DNA reads as TGTGCCAGTGAGGATCTAGCGACAGATACGCAGTATTTT.

This chain links TRBV2 with TRBJ1-4, with D hard to call. Germline CDR1 is SNHLY and CDR2 is FYNNEI. V shed 6 bases and J shed 0 bases, with 11 bases lying between them. There are 15 residues in the CDR3. The chain's CDR3 is CASREGPATNEKLFF. The CDR3, as DNA: TGTGCCAGCAGAGAGGGCCCTGCAACTAATGAAAAACTGTTTTTT.